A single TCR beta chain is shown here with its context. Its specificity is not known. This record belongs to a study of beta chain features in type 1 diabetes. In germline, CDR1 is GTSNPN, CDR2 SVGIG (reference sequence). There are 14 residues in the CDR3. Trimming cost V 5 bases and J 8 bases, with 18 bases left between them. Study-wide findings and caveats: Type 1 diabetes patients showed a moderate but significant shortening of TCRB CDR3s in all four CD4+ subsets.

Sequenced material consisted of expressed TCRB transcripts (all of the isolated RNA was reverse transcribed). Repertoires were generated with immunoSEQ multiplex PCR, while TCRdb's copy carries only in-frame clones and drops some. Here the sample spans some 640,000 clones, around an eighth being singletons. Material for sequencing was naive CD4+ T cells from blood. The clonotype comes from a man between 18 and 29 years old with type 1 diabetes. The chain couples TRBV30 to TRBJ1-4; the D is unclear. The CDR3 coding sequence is TGTGCCTGGGGCGTTTACCCCCCTGGGGAAAAACTGTTTTTT. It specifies CAWGVYPPGEKLFF.